These 23 T cell receptor beta chains share one sample of origin, sequenced in a study of shared clonotypes between healthy human individuals. Clones were read by immunoSEQ multiplex PCR, and TCRdb kept only the in-frame ones, dropping some. Of around 2.3 million clones listed, more than 90% were seen once; the top ten hold approximately 0.13%. Sequenced input: naive CD4+ T cells sorted from blood. Subset defined: CD45RA+ positively selected. The receptors come from a man younger than 35 in good health.

Only one count was recorded for this clone. V is TRBV30 and J is TRBJ1-6; possible D gene TRBD1, 5 bases. V was trimmed by 1 base and J by 14 bases, leaving 24 bases between them. CDR1 is GTSNPN, CDR2 SVGIG, per germline (reference sequence). This CDR3 contains 16 residues. The CDR3 loop is CAWSASGRPQIRALHF. As DNA, the CDR3 is TGTGCCTGGAGTGCCTCGGGACGGCCGCAAATTAGGGCCCTCCACTTT.

This chain uses TRBV19 with TRBJ1-1; 7 bases are a match to TRBD1. Germline loops: CDR1 LNHDA, CDR2 SQIVND (reference sequence). The CDR3 totals 13 residues. Trimming took 5 bases from V and 9 from J; bases not matched to a gene: 9. CDR3 region: CASSRTGTEKAFF. The CDR3 DNA reads TGTGCCAGTAGTCGCACAGGGACAGAGAAAGCTTTCTTT.

The chain has TRBV12-5 and TRBJ1-1; D gene ambiguous. Trimming took 3 bases from V and 0 from J, leaving 5 bases between them. This CDR3 contains 13 residues. Germline assignment: CDR1 LGHNT and CDR2 FRNRAP. CDR3 in DNA: TGTGCTAGTGGTTTCGGGGTGAACACTGAAGCTTTCTTT. Its protein product is CASGFGVNTEAFF. Supplemented by reference TRBV12-5 and TRBJ1-1, the full variable domain reads DARVTQTPRHKVTEMGQEVTMRCQPILGHNTVFWYRQTMMQGLELLAYFRNRAPLDDSGMPKDRFSAEMPDATLATLKIQPSEPRDSAVYFCASGFGVNTEAFFGQGTRLTVV.

The chain employs TRBV18 and TRBJ2-7; D perhaps matches TRBD1 (6 bases). Germline CDR1 and CDR2: KGHSH and LQKENI. The CDR3 length is 14 residues. V lost 3 bases to trimming and J lost 4 bases, with 13 bases between them. The CDR3 sequence is CASSPSSGEYEQYF. As DNA, the CDR3 is TGTGCCAGCTCACCCTCTTCAGGGGAATACGAGCAGTACTTC.

The chain combines TRBV10-3 with TRBJ1-1; D may be TRBD1 (5 bases). V lost 2 bases and J lost 4, with 14 bases in between. This CDR3 has 15 amino acids. Germline lookup yields CDR1 ENHRY and CDR2 SYGVKD. The CDR3 sequence: CAISEGANQGTEAFF. The CDR3 DNA follows: TGTGCCATCAGTGAGGGGGCCAATCAGGGCACTGAAGCTTTCTTT.

The chain couples TRBV5-1 to TRBJ1-2, with 8 positions matching TRBD1. Germline V gives CDR1 SGHRS, CDR2 YFSETQ. CDR3 size: 15 residues. With V trimmed by 4 bases and J by 8 bases, 13 bases remained unmatched. The CDR3 DNA is TGCGCCAGCAGCCGCGGGCAGGGGGCCGGGAGCGGCTACACCTTC. Its translation: CASSRGQGAGSGYTF.

V and J are TRBV11-2 and TRBJ2-2; 7 bases fit TRBD1. The CDR3 extends over 14 amino acids. In germline, CDR1 is SGHAT, CDR2 FQNNGV. V shed 3 bases, J shed 8 bases, and the junction held 6 bases outside the gene matches. CDR3 sequence: CASSFRDSLGELFF. The CDR3 DNA follows: TGTGCCAGCAGCTTCCGGGACAGCCTTGGGGAGCTGTTTTTT.

CDR3 amino acids: CASSRTGGPSDTQYF. The CDR3 nucleotides are TGTGCCAGCAGCCGGACGGGGGGGCCTTCAGATACGCAGTATTTT. The rearrangement uses TRBV5-4 and TRBJ2-3, with TRBD2 matching 8 bases. V gave up 4 bases and J gave up 4 bases; unmatched junction bases: 8. The CDR3 length is 15 residues. CDR1 SGHNT and CDR2 YYREEE come from the germline V gene (reference sequence).

V is TRBV27 and J is TRBJ1-6; D not resolved. The V gene's germline CDR1 is MNHEY and CDR2 SMNVEV (reference sequence). Trimming pared 3 bases from V and 9 bases from J, leaving 18 bases between. The length of the CDR3 is 16 residues. The CDR3 nucleotides are TGTGCCAGCAGTTTCACTCGGGCCTCGAGTTCTTCACCCCTCCACTTT. Translation gives CASSFTRASSSSPLHF.

This chain uses TRBV6-5 with TRBJ2-7; the match to TRBD1 covers 8 bases. The CDR3 is 14 amino acids. The germline V gene encodes CDR1 MNHEY and CDR2 SVGAGI. V lost 6 bases, J lost 6 bases, and 10 bases stayed unmatched. CDR3 amino acids: CASRGRGLPPEQYF. As DNA, the CDR3 is TGTGCCAGCAGGGGCAGGGGGCTCCCCCCCGAGCAGTACTTC.

This rearrangement joins TRBV19 to TRBJ2-1, with a possible D match to TRBD1 (5 bases). Germline V gene data show CDR1 as LNHDA and CDR2 as SQIVND (reference sequence). The CDR3 length is 17 residues. The V end lost 10 bases, the J end lost 7 bases, and 29 bases lay between the germline ends. DNA of the CDR3: TGTGCCACTATCATTCCCCCTCCAGGGCCCTCTTGTAATGAGCAGTTCTTC. Protein sequence: CATIIPPPGPSCNEQFF. The full variable domain, with the rest looked up from reference TRBV19 and TRBJ2-1, is DGGITQSPKYLFRKEGQNVTLSCEQNLNHDAMYWYRQDPGQGLRLIYYSQIVNDFQKGDIAEGYSVSREKKESFPLTVTSAQKNPTAFYLCATIIPPPGPSCNEQFFGPGTRLTVL.

The chain recombines TRBV2 with TRBJ2-6; D unresolved. The CDR3 loop spans 15 amino acids. The V and J ends lost 3 bases and 0 bases respectively, with 6 bases between them. Germline V gene lookup returns CDR1 SNHLY and CDR2 FYNNEI. This CDR3 reads CASSDSHSGANVLTF. The CDR3 nucleotides are TGTGCCAGCAGTGACAGTCACTCTGGGGCCAACGTCCTGACTTTC.

Concerning this clone: In the same sample, other DNA sequences code for this CDR3. The chain combines TRBV5-1 with TRBJ2-5; TRBD1 is a possible D gene (6 bases). Germline values: CDR1 SGHRS, CDR2 YFSETQ. CDR3 length: 13 amino acids. V was cut by 4 bases and J by 5 bases, with 12 bases left in between. The DNA of the CDR3 is TGCGCCAGCAGCACGGCAGGGGAGGAGACCCAGTACTTC. Translation: CASSTAGEETQYF.

V usage is TRBV28 and J usage is TRBJ1-1, with TRBD1 as a possible D gene (5 bases). The CDR3 spans 13 residues. Trimming took 7 bases from V and 5 from J, leaving 14 bases between them. CDR1 is MDHEN and CDR2 is SYDVKM in the germline V gene. CDR3: CASNTLGGTEAFF. The CDR3 coding sequence is TGTGCCAGCAACACCCTGGGGGGGACTGAAGCTTTCTTT. The full variable domain, in which reference TRBV28 and TRBJ1-1 provide the parts outside the CDR3, is DVKVTQSSRYLVKRTGEKVFLECVQDMDHENMFWYRQDPGLGLRLIYFSYDVKMKEKGDIPEGYSVSREKKERFSLILESASTNQTSMYLCASNTLGGTEAFFGQGTRLTVV.

V and J are TRBV19 and TRBJ1-2, with unresolved D. Trimming shortened V by 7 bases and J by 4 bases, and 19 bases separated the two germline ends. CDR3 length: 15 amino acids. Germline V CDR1 and CDR2: LNHDA, SQIVND (reference sequence). Written as DNA, the CDR3 is TGTGCCAGTAATAAGAGGAATGAGCCCTTCTATGGCTACACCTTC. Protein product: CASNKRNEPFYGYTF.

This chain uses TRBV10-3 with TRBJ2-7; D gene unclear. Trimming pared 4 bases from V and 1 base from J, leaving 17 bases between. Looked up from germline, CDR1 is ENHRY and CDR2 is SYGVKD. This CDR3 comprises 16 residues. The CDR3 DNA follows: TGTGCCATCAGTGCTGTTGGCCACTCACGATCCTACGAGCAGTACTTC. Translating it yields CAISAVGHSRSYEQYF.

J is TRBJ1-5 and V is TRBV2, with 10 bases fitting TRBD1. This CDR3 contains 15 residues. Germline CDR1 reads SNHLY; CDR2 reads FYNNEI. V dropped 6 bases and J dropped 3; count of bases not matched to a gene: 5. CDR3: CASRADRGNNQPQHF. Here the CDR3 DNA reads TGTGCCAGCAGGGCGGACAGGGGGAACAATCAGCCCCAGCATTTT.

The chain uses TRBV25-1 and TRBJ2-5; possibly TRBD2 for D (5 bases). The CDR3 length is 15 residues. Deletions cut 1 base from V and 11 bases from J, with 20 bases between. Germline V gene sequence: CDR1 MGHDK, CDR2 SYGVNS. CDR3 protein: CASSESGGRKGEQYF. The CDR3, as DNA: TGTGCCAGCAGTGAATCCGGCGGGCGAAAGGGAGAGCAGTACTTC.

This chain links TRBV7-2 with TRBJ2-7; the D gene is possibly TRBD2 (6 bases). This CDR3 is built from 17 residues. Trimming took off 1 base at V and 0 bases at J, with 16 bases between the two ends. Germline CDR1 SGHTA, CDR2 FQGNSA. The CDR3 nucleotides read TGTGCCAGCAGCTTAGGAGGGTGGCGGGATCGCTCCTACGAGCAGTACTTC. Translation: CASSLGGWRDRSYEQYF.

The chain joins TRBV4-1 to TRBJ2-7; 9 bases are a match to TRBD1. This CDR3 spans 14 amino acids. V shed 5 bases, J shed 5 bases, and the junction held 7 bases outside the gene matches. Per the germline V gene, CDR1 is MGHRA and CDR2 is YSYEKL. The CDR3 here is CASSRTGDLHEQYF. The CDR3, as DNA: TGCGCCAGCAGCAGGACAGGGGATCTCCACGAGCAGTACTTC.

The V and J genes are TRBV11-2 and TRBJ2-1; D uncertain. The CDR3 totals 15 residues. Per the germline V gene, CDR1 is SGHAT and CDR2 is FQNNGV. Trimming removed 5 bases from V and 4 bases from J, with 15 bases in between. The CDR3 region has the DNA TGTGCCAGCAGCCTACTTGCCTTTAGGTACAATGAGCAGTTCTTC. Translated, it gives CASSLLAFRYNEQFF.

V gene TRBV7-9 combines with J gene TRBJ1-1; unclear D gene. Trimming pared 3 bases from V and 2 bases from J, leaving 10 bases between. The CDR3 spans 14 residues. Germline values: CDR1 SEHNR, CDR2 FQNEAQ (reference sequence). The CDR3: CASSLFQTNTEAFF. The DNA for the CDR3 is TGTGCCAGCAGCTTGTTTCAAACTAACACTGAAGCTTTCTTT.

On this clone: Other nucleotide sequences in the sample specify the same CDR3. This chain joins TRBV5-4 and TRBJ2-5, with D unresolved. The CDR3 consists of 11 residues. The V and J ends lost 5 bases and 4 bases respectively, with 6 bases between them. CDR1 SGHNT and CDR2 YYREEE come from the germline V gene (reference sequence). The CDR3: CASSFRETQYF. CDR3 nucleotides: TGTGCCAGCAGTTTCAGAGAGACCCAGTACTTC. The variable domain in full, completed from reference TRBV5-4 and TRBJ2-5, reads ETGVTQSPTHLIKTRGQQVTLRCSSQSGHNTVSWYQQALGQGPQFIFQYYREEENGRGNFPPRFSGLQFPNYSSELNVNALELDDSALYLCASSFRETQYFGPGTRLLVL.